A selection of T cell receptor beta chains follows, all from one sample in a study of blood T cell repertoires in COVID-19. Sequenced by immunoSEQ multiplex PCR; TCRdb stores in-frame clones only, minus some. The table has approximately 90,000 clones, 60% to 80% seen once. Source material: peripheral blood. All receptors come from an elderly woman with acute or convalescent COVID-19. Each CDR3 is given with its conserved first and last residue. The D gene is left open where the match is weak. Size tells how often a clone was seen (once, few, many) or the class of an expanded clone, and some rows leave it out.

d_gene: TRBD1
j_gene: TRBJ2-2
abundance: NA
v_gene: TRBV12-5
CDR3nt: TGTGCTAGTGGTTTGGGCACTACAGGGGCGAACACCGGGGAGCTGTTTTTT
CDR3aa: CASGLGTTGANTGELFF

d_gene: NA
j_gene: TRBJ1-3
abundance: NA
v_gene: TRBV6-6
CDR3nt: TGTGCCAGCAGTTACTTGTCCGGGTCGGACACCATATATTTT
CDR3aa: CASSYLSGSDTIYF

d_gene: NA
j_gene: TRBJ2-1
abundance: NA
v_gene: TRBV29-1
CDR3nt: TGCAGCGTTGCTAGGAGGGGGGAGGGAAATGAGCAGTTCTTC
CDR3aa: CSVARRGEGNEQFF

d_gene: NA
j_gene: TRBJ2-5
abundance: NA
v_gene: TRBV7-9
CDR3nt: TGTGCCAGCTCGGACAGCACTCAAGAGACCCAGTACTTC
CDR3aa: CASSDSTQETQYF

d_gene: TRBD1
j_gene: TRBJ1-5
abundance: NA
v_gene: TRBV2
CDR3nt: TGTGCCAGCAGGGACAGGGGCGGGCAGCCCCAGCATTTT
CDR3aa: CASRDRGGQPQHF

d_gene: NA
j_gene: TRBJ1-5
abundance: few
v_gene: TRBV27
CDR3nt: TGTGCCAGCAGTTTAGGTCCAGGGCCAAGCAATCAGCCCCAGCATTTT
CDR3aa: CASSLGPGPSNQPQHF

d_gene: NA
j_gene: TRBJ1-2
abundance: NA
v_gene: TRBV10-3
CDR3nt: TGTGCCATCAGTGATACGGGGACAAACAGGGTAATCTATGGCTACACCTTC
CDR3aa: CAISDTGTNRVIYGYTF

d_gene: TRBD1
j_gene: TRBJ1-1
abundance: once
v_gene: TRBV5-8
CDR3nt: TGTGCCAGCAGCTTGGCCAAGACAGGGCTTAGGAACACTGAAGCTTTCTTT
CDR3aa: CASSLAKTGLRNTEAFF

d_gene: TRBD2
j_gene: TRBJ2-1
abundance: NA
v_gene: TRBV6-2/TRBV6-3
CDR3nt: TGTGCCAGCAGTTACTCGTCTGGGGGGGTATCCTACAATGAGCAGTTCTTC
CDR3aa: CASSYSSGGVSYNEQFF

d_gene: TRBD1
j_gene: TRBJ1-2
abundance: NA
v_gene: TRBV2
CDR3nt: TGTGCCAGCAGAGAGACAGGGGGCGGTTATGGCTACACCTTC
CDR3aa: CASRETGGGYGYTF

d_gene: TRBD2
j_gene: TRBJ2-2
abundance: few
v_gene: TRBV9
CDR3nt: TGCGCCCGCAGCGTCGCGGCGGGGGGGCCGTCATCCGGGGAGCTGTTTTTT
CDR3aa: CARSVAAGGPSSGELFF

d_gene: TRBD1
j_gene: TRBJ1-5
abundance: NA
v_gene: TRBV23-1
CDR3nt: TGCGCCAGCAGTCAATCCCGAGGGGGCGATCGCAATCAGCCCCAGCATTTT
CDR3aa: CASSQSRGGDRNQPQHF

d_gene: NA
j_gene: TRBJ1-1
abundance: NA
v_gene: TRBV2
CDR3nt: TGTGCCAGCAAATTACGGGGGGGGACTGAAGCTTTCTTT
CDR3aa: CASKLRGGTEAFF

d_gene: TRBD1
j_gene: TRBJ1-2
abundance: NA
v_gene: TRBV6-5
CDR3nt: TGTGCCAGCAGCCCCGACAGGGGGGTTTGGGGCTACACCTTC
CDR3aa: CASSPDRGVWGYTF

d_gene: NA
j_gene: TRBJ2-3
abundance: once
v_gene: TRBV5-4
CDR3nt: TGTGCCAGCGCAAGGGAGCTCACAGATACGCAGTATTTT
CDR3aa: CASARELTDTQYF

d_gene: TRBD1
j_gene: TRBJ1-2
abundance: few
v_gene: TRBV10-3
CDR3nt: TGTGCCATCAGTGAGTTACAGGGGAGGTATGGCTACACCTTC
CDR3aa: CAISELQGRYGYTF

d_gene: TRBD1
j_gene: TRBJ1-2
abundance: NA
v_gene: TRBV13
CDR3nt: TGTGCCAGCAGCATATATCCCGGGACAGGGCTTAACTATGGCTACACCTTC
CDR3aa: CASSIYPGTGLNYGYTF

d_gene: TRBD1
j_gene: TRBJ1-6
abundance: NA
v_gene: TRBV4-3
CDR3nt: TGCGCCAGCAGCCAATCGCCGGGACAGGGAGGTTCACCCCTCCACTTT
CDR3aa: CASSQSPGQGGSPLHF

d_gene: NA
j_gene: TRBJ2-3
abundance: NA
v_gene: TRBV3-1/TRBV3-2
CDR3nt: TGTGCCAGCAGCCCCCAGGGTCCTGATACGCAGTATTTT
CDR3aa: CASSPQGPDTQYF

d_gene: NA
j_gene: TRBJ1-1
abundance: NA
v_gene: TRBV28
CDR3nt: TGTGCCAGCATTGGGCAGGGGCTGAGCACTGAAGCTTTCTTT
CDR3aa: CASIGQGLSTEAFF

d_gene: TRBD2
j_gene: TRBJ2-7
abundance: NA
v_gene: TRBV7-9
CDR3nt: TGTGCCAGCAGCTTAGACGGGGGGACCCTCTACGAGCAGTACTTC
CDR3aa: CASSLDGGTLYEQYF

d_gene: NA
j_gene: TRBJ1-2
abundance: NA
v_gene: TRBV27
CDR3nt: TGTGCCAGCAGTTTAATCGCAGGGAATGGCTACACCTTC
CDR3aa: CASSLIAGNGYTF

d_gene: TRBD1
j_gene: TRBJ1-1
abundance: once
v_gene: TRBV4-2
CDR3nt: TGTGCCAGCAGCCGTGAAAACAGGGGCACTGAAGCTTTCTTT
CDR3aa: CASSRENRGTEAFF

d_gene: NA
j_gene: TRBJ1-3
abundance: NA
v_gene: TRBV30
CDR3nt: TGTGCCTGGAGTAACGGGGGTCAGACGGGAAACACCATATATTTT
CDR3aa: CAWSNGGQTGNTIYF

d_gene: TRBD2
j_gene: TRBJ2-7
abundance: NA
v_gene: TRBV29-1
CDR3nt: TGCAGCGTGGGGGAGGGCGAGCAGTACTTC
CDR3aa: CSVGEGEQYF

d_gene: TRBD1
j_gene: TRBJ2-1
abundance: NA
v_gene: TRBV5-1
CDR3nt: TGCGCCAGCAGTCGAATAACAGGGGTAGGTGAGCAGTTCTTC
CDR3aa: CASSRITGVGEQFF

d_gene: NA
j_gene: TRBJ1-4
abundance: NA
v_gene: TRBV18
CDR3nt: TGTGCCAGCTCACCCGGCCAGACAGCTACAAATGAAAAACTGTTTTTT
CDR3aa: CASSPGQTATNEKLFF

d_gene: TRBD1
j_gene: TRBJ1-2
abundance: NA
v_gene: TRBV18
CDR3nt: TGTGCCAGCTCACCCCAAGGGACAGGGAGCGATGGCTACACCTTC
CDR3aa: CASSPQGTGSDGYTF

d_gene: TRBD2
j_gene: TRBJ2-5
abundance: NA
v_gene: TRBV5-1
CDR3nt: TGCGCCAGCAGGGTGGCGGGGGAGTACCAAGAGACCCAGTACTTC
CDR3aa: CASRVAGEYQETQYF

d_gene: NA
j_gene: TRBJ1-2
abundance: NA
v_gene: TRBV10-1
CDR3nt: TGCGCCACCATCTATGGCTACACCTTC
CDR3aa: CATIYGYTF

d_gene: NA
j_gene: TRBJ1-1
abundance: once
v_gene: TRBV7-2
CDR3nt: TGTGCCAGCAGCCAACGCGGGGGCACTGAAGCTTTCTTT
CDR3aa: CASSQRGGTEAFF

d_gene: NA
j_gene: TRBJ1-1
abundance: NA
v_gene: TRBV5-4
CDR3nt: TGTGCCAGCAGCTTGGAGTCGGAGTGGAACACTGAAGCTTTCTTT
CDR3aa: CASSLESEWNTEAFF

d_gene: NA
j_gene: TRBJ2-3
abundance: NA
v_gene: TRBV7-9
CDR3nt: TGTGCCAGCACCCTAGGAGGTAGCACAGATACGCAGTATTTT
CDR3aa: CASTLGGSTDTQYF

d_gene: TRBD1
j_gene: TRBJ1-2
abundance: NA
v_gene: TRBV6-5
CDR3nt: TGTGCCAGCAGCCGGGACAGGGGGGCGAGCTACACCTTC
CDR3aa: CASSRDRGASYTF

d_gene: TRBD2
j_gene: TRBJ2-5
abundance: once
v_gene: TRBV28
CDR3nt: TGTGCCAGCAGGGAAAGCGGGGGGGCGTGGTTTCAAGAGACCCAGTACTTC
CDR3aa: CASRESGGAWFQETQYF

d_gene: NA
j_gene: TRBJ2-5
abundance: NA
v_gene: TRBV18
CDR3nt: TGTGCCAGCTCCCCCACCCAGGGACAAGAGACCCAGTACTTC
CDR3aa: CASSPTQGQETQYF

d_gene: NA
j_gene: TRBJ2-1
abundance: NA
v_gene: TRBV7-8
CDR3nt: TGTGCCAGCAGCTTGGGCCGTTACAATGAGCAGTTCTTC
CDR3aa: CASSLGRYNEQFF

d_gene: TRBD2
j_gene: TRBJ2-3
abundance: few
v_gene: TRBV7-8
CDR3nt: TGTGCCAGCAGCTTACGTAGCGGGTCCACAGATACGCAGTATTTT
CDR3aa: CASSLRSGSTDTQYF

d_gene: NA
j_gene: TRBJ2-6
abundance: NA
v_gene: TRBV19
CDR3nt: TGTGCCAGTGCGGACAGTCCCTTCTCTGGGGCCAACGTCCTGACTTTC
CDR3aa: CASADSPFSGANVLTF

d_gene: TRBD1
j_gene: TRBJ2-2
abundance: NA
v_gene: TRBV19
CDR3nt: TGTGCCAGTAGTAGTTCGTGGGACAGTTTGGGGGGGGAGCTGTTTTTT
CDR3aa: CASSSSWDSLGGELFF

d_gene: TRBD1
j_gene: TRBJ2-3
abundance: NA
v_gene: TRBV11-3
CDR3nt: TGTGCCAGCACCCGACAGGGGAAAGGGGGGGATACGCAGTATTTT
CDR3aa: CASTRQGKGGDTQYF

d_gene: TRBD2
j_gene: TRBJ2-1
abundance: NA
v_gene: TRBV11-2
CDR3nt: TGTGCCAGCAGCTCACCGGGACTAGCGGGGGGCTTCAATGAGCAGTTCTTC
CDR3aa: CASSSPGLAGGFNEQFF

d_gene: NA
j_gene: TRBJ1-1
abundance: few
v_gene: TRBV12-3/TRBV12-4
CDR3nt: TGTGCCAGCAGTTTCACGGGTAACACTGAAGCTTTCTTT
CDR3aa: CASSFTGNTEAFF

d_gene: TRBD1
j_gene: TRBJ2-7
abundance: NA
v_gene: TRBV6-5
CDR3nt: TGTGCCAGCAGTCGACAGGGGACGACCTACGAGCAGTACTTC
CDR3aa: CASSRQGTTYEQYF

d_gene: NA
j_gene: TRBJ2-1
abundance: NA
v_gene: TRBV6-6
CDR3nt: TGTGCCAGCAGTTACTCCGTGGCTCTCGATGAGCAGTTCTTC
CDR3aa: CASSYSVALDEQFF

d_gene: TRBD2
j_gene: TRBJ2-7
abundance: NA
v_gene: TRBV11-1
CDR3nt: TGTGCCAGCAGCCCTGGACTAGCGAGCTACGAGCAGTACTTC
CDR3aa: CASSPGLASYEQYF

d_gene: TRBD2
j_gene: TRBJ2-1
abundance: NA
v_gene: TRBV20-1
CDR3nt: TGCAGTGCTAGAGATGAGGGGAGGGAGTTCTTC
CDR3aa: CSARDEGREFF

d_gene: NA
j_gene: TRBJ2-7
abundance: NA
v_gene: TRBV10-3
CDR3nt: TGTGCCATCAGTGAGTCGGACAGCTCCTACGAGCAGTACTTC
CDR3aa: CAISESDSSYEQYF

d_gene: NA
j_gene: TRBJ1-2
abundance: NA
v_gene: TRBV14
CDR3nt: TGTGCCAGCAGCCAAGATGCCGGCTATGGCTACACCTTC
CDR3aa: CASSQDAGYGYTF

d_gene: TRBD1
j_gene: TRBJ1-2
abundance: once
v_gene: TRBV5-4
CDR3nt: TGTGCCAGCAGCTTGGTAGCGGACAGGGGAAGCTACACCTTC
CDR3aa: CASSLVADRGSYTF

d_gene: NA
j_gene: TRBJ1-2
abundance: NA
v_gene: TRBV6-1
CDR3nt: TGTGCCAGCAGTGAAGTAAGGGGCTATGGCTACACCTTC
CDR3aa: CASSEVRGYGYTF

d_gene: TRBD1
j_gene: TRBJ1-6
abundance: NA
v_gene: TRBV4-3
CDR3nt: TGCGCCAGCAGCCAAGGGGGGGACAGGTTCAATTCACCCCTCCACTTT
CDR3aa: CASSQGGDRFNSPLHF

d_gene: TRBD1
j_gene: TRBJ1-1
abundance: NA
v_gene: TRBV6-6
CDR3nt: TGTGCCAGCACTCGAGGACAGGGGCGTGTCTCCATCGGTTTGAGCACTGAAGCTTTCTTT
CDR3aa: CASTRGQGRVSIGLSTEAFF

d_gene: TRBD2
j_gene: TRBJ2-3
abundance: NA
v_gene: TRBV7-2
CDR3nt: TGTGCCAGCAGCTCCCTCGGACTAGCGTTTACAGATACGCAGTATTTT
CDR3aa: CASSSLGLAFTDTQYF

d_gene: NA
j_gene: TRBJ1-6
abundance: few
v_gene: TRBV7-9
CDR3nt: TGTGCCAGCAGGCGAGGCGAGAATTCACCCCTCCACTTT
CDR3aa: CASRRGENSPLHF